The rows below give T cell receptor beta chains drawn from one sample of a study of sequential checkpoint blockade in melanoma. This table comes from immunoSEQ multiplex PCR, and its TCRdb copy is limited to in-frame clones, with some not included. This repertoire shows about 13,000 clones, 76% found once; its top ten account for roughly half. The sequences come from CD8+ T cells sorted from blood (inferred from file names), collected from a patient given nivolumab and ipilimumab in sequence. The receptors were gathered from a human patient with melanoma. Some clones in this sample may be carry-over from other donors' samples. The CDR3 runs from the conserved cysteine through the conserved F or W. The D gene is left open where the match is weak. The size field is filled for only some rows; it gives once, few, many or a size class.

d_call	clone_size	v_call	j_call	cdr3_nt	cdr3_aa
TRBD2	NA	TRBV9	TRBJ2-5	TGTGCCAGCAGCGGTAGCGGGCGTCCACAAGAGACCCAGTACTTC	CASSGSGRPQETQYF
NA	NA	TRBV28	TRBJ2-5	TGTGCCAGCAGTTTAGGCAGCCAAGAGACCCAGTACTTC	CASSLGSQETQYF
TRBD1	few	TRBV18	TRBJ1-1	TGTGCCAGCCACAGGGGGGACGAAGCTTTCTTT	CASHRGDEAFF
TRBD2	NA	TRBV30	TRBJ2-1	TGTGCCTGGAGTGTGAAGGGAGGGACGAATGAGCAGTTCTTC	CAWSVKGGTNEQFF
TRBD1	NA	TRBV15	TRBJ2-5	TGTGCCACCAGTCTCGACAGGGGGCATCAAGAGACCCAGTACTTC	CATSLDRGHQETQYF
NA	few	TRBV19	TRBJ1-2	TGTGCCAGTAGTAAGGGGGGGCCAATCGGCTACACCTTC	CASSKGGPIGYTF
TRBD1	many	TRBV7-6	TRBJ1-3	TGTGCCAGCAGCTTACGGGGCAGGGGGTCTGGAAACACCATATATTTT	CASSLRGRGSGNTIYF
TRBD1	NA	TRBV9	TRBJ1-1	TGTGCCAGCAGCCCAAGACAGGGGCGGGACACTGAAGCTTTCTTT	CASSPRQGRDTEAFF
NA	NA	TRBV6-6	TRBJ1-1	TGTGCCGTCATGGTATCTGGGGGGACGTCTGAAGCTTTCTTT	CAVMVSGGTSEAFF
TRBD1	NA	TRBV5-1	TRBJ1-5	TGCGCCAGCAGCTTGGAGGGGGCGGGACAGGGTTACAATCAGCCCCAGCATTTT	CASSLEGAGQGYNQPQHF
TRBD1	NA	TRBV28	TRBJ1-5	TGTGCCAGCAGTCCCGACAGGGAAGGTCAGCCCCAGCATTTT	CASSPDREGQPQHF
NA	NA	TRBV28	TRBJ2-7	TGTGCCAGCAGCCCGGGACTCTACGAGCAGTACTTC	CASSPGLYEQYF
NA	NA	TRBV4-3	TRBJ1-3	TGCGCCAGCAGCCAAGAACAGACTGGAAACACCATATATTTT	CASSQEQTGNTIYF
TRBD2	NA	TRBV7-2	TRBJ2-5	TGTGCCAGCAGCTTAAGTAGCGGGGGGGCCCCAGAGACCCAGTACTTC	CASSLSSGGAPETQYF
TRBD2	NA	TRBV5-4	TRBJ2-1	TGTGCCAGCAGCTTGGCTAGCGGGGTTAGCTCCTACAATGAGCAGTTCTTC	CASSLASGVSSYNEQFF
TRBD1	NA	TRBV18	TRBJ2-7	TGTGCCAGCTCACCACCGACAGGGAACTCCTACGAGCAGTACTTC	CASSPPTGNSYEQYF
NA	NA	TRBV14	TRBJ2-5	TGTGCCAGCAGGGCGGGCGGTGTAGAAGAGACCCAGTACTTC	CASRAGGVEETQYF
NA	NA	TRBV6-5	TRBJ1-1	TGTGCCAGCAGCCTAGCGCCCAAGGGGCCTGAAGCTTTCTTT	CASSLAPKGPEAFF
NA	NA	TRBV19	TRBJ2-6	TGTGCCAGTATGGTCAGGCCGAGCTCTGGGGCCAACGTCCTGACTTTC	CASMVRPSSGANVLTF
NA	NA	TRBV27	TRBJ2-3	TGTGCCAGCAGTTTAGGGGGCCCAAGCACAGATACGCAGTATTTT	CASSLGGPSTDTQYF
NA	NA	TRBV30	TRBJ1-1	TGTGCCTGGGGGCCGGGAGGCACTGAAGCTTTCTTT	CAWGPGGTEAFF
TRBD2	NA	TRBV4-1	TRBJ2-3	TGTGCCAGCAGCAACGGACTAGCGGGGGGAGATACGCAGTATTTT	CASSNGLAGGDTQYF
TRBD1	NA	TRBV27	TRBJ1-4	TGTGCCAGCAGTTTGGACAGGGGAGTAGGGAAACTGTTTTTT	CASSLDRGVGKLFF
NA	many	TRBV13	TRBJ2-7	TGTGCCAGCAGCTTAGGCCGGGCTAGCAACGAGCAGTACTTC	CASSLGRASNEQYF
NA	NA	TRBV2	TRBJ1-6	TGTGCCAGCAGTCCGCATACATATAATTCACCCCTCCACTTT	CASSPHTYNSPLHF
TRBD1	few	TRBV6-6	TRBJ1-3	TGTGCCAGCAGGGCGACAGGGGGCTCTGGAAACACCATATATTTT	CASRATGGSGNTIYF
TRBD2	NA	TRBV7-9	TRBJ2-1	TGTGCCAGCACCGCCCCGGGACTAGCCTACAATGAGCAGTTCTTC	CASTAPGLAYNEQFF
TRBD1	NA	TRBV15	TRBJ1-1	TGTGCCACCAGCAGGGACAGGTACACTGAAGCTTTCTTT	CATSRDRYTEAFF
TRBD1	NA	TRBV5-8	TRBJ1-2	TGTGCCAGCAGCTTACGACAGGGGATGTATGGCTACACCTTC	CASSLRQGMYGYTF
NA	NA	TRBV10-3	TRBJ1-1	TGTGCCATCAGTGAGTCTAGTAGGGGCCGACCCACTGAAGCTTTCTTT	CAISESSRGRPTEAFF
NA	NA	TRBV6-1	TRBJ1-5	TGTGCCAGCAGCGACACCAGGGGAGCTCAGCCCCAGCATTTT	CASSDTRGAQPQHF
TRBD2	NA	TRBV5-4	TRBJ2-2	TGTGCCAGCAGCTCGCAGACTAGCGGGGGGCTAAGGGGGGAGCTGTTTTTT	CASSSQTSGGLRGELFF
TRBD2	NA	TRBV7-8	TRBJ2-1	TGTGCCAGCAGCTCACTATCAACCAGCGGGGGGAATGAGCAGTTCTTC	CASSSLSTSGGNEQFF
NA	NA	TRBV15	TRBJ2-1	TGTGCCACCAGCAGAGGACACACCTCCTACAATGAGCAGTTCTTC	CATSRGHTSYNEQFF
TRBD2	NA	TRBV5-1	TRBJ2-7	TGCGCCAGCAGCTTGACTGCGGGGGGGTCTCGGGAGCAGTACTTC	CASSLTAGGSREQYF
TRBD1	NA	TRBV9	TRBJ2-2	TGTGCCAGCAGCGTAGGCGGGACAGGGTATAACACCGGGGAGCTGTTTTTT	CASSVGGTGYNTGELFF
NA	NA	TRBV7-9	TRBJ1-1	TGTGCCAGCACCCTACAGAGAGGGGAAGCTTTCTTT	CASTLQRGEAFF
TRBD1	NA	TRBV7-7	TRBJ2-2	TGTGCCAGCGGGACAGGGGCCGGGGAGCTGTTTTTT	CASGTGAGELFF
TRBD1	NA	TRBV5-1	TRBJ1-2	TGCGCCAGCAGCTTTGCTTCAGGGGGCGAAGGCTACACCTTC	CASSFASGGEGYTF
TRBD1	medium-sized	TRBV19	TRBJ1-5	TGTGCCAGTGAAGACAGGGGAAGCAATCAGCCCCAGCATTTT	CASEDRGSNQPQHF
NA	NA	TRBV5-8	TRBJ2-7	TGTGCCAGCAGCCAAGAAAGGGACTGGACCTACGAGCAGTACTTC	CASSQERDWTYEQYF
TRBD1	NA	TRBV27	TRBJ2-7	TGTGCCAGCAGCCTGGACAGGGGGCGGTACGAGCAGTACTTC	CASSLDRGRYEQYF
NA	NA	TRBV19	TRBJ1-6	TGTGCCAGTAGTATAGCCGCGGGGGATTCACCCCTCCACTTT	CASSIAAGDSPLHF
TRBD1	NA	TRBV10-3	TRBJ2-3	TGTGCCATCAGTAGACTCGACAGGGGGAAAAGCACAGATACGCAGTATTTT	CAISRLDRGKSTDTQYF
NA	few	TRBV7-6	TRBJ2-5	TGTGCCAGCAGCGTCGAGATACCCGAGACCCAGTACTTC	CASSVEIPETQYF
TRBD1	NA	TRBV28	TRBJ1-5	TGTGCCAGCAGTCAACGACAGGGTGGCCAGCCCCAGCATTTT	CASSQRQGGQPQHF
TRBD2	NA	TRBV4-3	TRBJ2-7	TGCGCCAGCAGCCCCCACCGTCGGGGGGGGTCGAGGTACGAGCAGTACTTC	CASSPHRRGGSRYEQYF
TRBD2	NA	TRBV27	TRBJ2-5	TGTGCCAGCAGTTTATTGGCTAGCGGGGGGCTGAGAACCCAGTACTTC	CASSLLASGGLRTQYF
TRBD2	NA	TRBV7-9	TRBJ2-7	TGTGCCAGCAGCGGGGGGGGTGGACACAATTTCTACGAGCAGTACTTC	CASSGGGGHNFYEQYF
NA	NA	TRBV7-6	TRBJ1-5	TGTGCCAGCAGCCCAAGGGGCAGCAGCAATCAGCCCCAGCATTTT	CASSPRGSSNQPQHF
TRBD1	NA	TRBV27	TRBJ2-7	TGTGCCAGCAGTCCCCGACAGGGCTCCTACGAGCAGTACTTC	CASSPRQGSYEQYF
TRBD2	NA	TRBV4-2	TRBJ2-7	TGTGCCAGCAGCCACCGGACTAGCGGGGGCTTGGACGAGCAGTACTTC	CASSHRTSGGLDEQYF
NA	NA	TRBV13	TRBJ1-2	TGTGCCAGCAGCCTCGACCGATACAGGGACCGCTATGGCTACACCTTC	CASSLDRYRDRYGYTF